This T cell receptor beta chain was identified during a study of blood T cell repertoires in COVID-19. Study information: T cells, B-cell-depleted T cells, or PBMCs provided the cDNA or gDNA that served as material.

Unmatched junction bases numbered 3, after V lost 3 bases and J lost 7 bases. The CDR3 has 14 amino acids. Germline V lookup: CDR1 SGHTA, CDR2 FQGTGA. Assay used: immunoSEQ multiplex PCR; TCRdb lists only in-frame clones, some missing. This sample has some 31,000 clones, with approximately 90% found just once. The V call is TRBV7-3, the J call TRBJ1-4; 9 positions match TRBD1. This TCR was sampled from a human donor with active COVID-19. The donor label of this sample is uncertain. Sequenced input: peripheral blood. The CDR3 protein is CASSFDRGSEKLFF. The CDR3 nucleotides are TGTGCCAGCAGCTTTGACAGGGGGAGTGAAAAACTGTTTTTT.